Listed here are 4 T cell receptor beta chains from one sample, sequenced in a study of technical replicates of blood from four donors. Assay used: immunoSEQ multiplex PCR; TCRdb lists only in-frame clones, some missing. Here the sample spans around 80,000 clones, 93% being singletons. Sequenced: T cells isolated from PBMCs. Every receptor here comes from a human donor in good health.

J is TRBJ1-2 and V is TRBV5-1, with 10 bases matching TRBD1. The germline V gene has CDR1 SGHRS and CDR2 YFSETQ. The CDR3 is 17 residues long. V dropped 4 bases and J dropped 4; count of bases not matched to a gene: 13. CDR3 bases: TGCGCCAGCAGCCGAGGGACAGGGGAGTCTGGACCCTATGGCTACACCTTC. Protein product: CASSRGTGESGPYGYTF.

This rearrangement joins TRBV29-1 to TRBJ2-1; TRBD1 aligns across 11 bases. The CDR3 extends over 14 amino acids. Germline V gene lookup returns CDR1 SQVTM and CDR2 ANQGSEA. V gave up 5 bases and J gave up 6 bases; unmatched junction bases: 6. The CDR3 spells CSVYTGQGANEQFF. The CDR3 DNA sequence: TGCAGCGTTTACACAGGACAGGGGGCCAATGAGCAGTTCTTC.

The chain uses TRBV9 and TRBJ1-1, with a weak D call TRBD1 (6 bases). The CDR3 spans 17 residues. CDR1 SGDLS and CDR2 YYNGEE come from the germline V gene. Trimming removed 4 bases at V and 4 bases at J, with 23 bases between. CDR3 bases: TGTGCCAGCAGCTCATCCAGTCAAACAGGGCGGGTCACTGAAGCTTTCTTT. Translating it yields CASSSSSQTGRVTEAFF. The full variable domain, with the rest looked up from reference TRBV9 and TRBJ1-1, is DSGVTQTPKHLITATGQRVTLRCSPRSGDLSVYWYQQSLDQGLQFLIQYYNGEERAKGNILERFSAQQFPDLHSELNLSSLELGDSALYFCASSSSSQTGRVTEAFFGQGTRLTVV.

V gene TRBV30 combines with J gene TRBJ2-7; 7 bases line up with TRBD1. This CDR3 is built from 13 residues. J gave up 3 bases and V 3 bases, and 5 bases lay outside the gene matches. CDR1 and CDR2 (germline): GTSNPN, SVGIG (reference sequence). DNA of the CDR3: TGTGCCTGGAGAGACGGGACAGTCTACGAGCAGTACTTC. Its protein product is CAWRDGTVYEQYF.